A single sample is the source of the 2 T cell receptor beta chains below, sequenced in a study of T cell responses to AZD1222 COVID-19 vaccine. The repertoire was sequenced with immunoSEQ multiplex PCR; TCRdb's copy has only in-frame clones and lacks some. Of about 110,000 clones listed, approximately 91% are singletons. The material was peripheral blood, obtained on day 0 of AZD1222 vaccination. The source is an adult in good health.

J is TRBJ1-5 and V is TRBV4-1; a possible D gene is TRBD1 (6 bases). V lost 4 bases to trimming and J lost 7 bases, with 17 bases between them. The CDR3 length is 15 residues. The germline V gene encodes CDR1 MGHRA and CDR2 YSYEKL. In DNA, the CDR3 is TGCGCCAGCAGCCCCGCCCAGGGGCAGAGCCAGCCCCAGCATTTT. Translating it yields CASSPAQGQSQPQHF.

J is TRBJ2-2 and V is TRBV9, with 11 bases that match TRBD1. With 0 bases clipped from V and 3 bases from J, the junction kept 4 bases outside the gene matches. Germline CDR1 is SGDLS and CDR2 is YYNGEE. The CDR3 loop spans 17 amino acids. The CDR3 loop is CASSVAGTGGYTGELFF. The CDR3 nucleotides read TGTGCCAGCAGCGTAGCCGGGACAGGGGGTTACACCGGGGAGCTGTTTTTT.